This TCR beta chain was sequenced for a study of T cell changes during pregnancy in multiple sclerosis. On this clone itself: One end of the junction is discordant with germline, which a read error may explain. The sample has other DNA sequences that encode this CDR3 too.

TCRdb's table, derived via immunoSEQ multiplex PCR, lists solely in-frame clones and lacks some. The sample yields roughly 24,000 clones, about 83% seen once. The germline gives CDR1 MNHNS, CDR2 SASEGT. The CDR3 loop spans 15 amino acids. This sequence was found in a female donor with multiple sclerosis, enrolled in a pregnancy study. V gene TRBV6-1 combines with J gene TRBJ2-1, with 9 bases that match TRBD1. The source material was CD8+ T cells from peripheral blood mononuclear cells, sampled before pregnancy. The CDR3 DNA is TGCGCCAGCACCCTGACAGGGGGCTCCTACAATGAGCAGTTCTTC. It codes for CASTLTGGSYNEQFF.